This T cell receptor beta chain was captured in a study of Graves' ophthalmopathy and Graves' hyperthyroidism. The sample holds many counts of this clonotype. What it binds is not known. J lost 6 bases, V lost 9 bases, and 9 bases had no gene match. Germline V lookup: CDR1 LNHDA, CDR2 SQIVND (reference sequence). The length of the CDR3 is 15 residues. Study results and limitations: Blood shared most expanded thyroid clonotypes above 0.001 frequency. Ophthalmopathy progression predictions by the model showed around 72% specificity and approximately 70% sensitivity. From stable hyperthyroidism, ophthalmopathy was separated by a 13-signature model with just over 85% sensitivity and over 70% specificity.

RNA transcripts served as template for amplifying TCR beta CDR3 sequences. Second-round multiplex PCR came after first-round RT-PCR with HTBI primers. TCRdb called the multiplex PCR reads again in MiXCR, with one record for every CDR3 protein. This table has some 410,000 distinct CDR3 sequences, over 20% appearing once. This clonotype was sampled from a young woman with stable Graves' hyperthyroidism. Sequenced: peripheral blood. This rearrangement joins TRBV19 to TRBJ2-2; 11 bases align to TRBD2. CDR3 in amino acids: CASQGSGRVAGELFF. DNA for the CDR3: TGTGCCAGCCAGGGTAGCGGGAGGGTTGCCGGGGAGCTGTTTTTT.